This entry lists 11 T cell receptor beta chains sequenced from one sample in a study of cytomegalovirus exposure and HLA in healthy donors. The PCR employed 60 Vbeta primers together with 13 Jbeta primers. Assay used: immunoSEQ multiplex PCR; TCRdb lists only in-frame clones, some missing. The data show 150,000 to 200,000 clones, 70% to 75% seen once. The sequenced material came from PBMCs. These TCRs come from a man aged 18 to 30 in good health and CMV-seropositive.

As DNA, the CDR3 is TGCGCCAGCAGTGATCCGACACTGACTAGCGGGACTGCCGAGACCCAGTACTTC. Residues: CASSDPTLTSGTAETQYF. This chain links TRBV10-2 with TRBJ2-5, with TRBD2 matching 11 bases. The CDR3 runs 18 residues. V shed 3 bases and J 5 bases; nucleotides not matched to a gene: 14. CDR1 is WSHSY, CDR2 SAAADI, per germline.

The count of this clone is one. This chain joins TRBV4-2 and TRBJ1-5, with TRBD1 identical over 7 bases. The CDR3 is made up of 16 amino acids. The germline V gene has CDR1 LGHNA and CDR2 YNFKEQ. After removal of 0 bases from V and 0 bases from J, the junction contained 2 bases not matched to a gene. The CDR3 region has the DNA TGTGCCAGCAGCCAAGAGACAGGGTATAGCAATCAGCCCCAGCATTTT. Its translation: CASSQETGYSNQPQHF.

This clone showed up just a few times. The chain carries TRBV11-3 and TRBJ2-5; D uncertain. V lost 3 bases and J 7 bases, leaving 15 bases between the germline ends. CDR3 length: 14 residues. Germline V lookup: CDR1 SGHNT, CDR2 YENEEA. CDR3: CASSFFEDSATQYF. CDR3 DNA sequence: TGTGCCAGCAGCTTTTTTGAGGATAGTGCGACCCAGTACTTC. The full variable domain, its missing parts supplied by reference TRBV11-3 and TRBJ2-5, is EAGVVQSPRYKIIEKKQPVAFWCNPISGHNTLYWYLQNLGQGPELLIRYENEEAVDDSQLPKDRFSAERLKGVDSTLKIQPAELGDSAVYLCASSFFEDSATQYFGPGTRLLVL.

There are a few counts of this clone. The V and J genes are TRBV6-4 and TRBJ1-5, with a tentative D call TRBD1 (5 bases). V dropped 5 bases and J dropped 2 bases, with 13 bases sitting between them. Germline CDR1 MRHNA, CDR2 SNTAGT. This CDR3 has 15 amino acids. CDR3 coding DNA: TGTGCCAGCAGTAGCACGGGGGATGGCAATCAGCCCCAGCATTTT. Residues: CASSSTGDGNQPQHF.

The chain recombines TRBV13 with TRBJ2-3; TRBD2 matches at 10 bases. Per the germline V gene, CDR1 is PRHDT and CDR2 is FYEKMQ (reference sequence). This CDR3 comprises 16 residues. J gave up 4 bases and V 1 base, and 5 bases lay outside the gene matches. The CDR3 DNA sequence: TGTGCCAGCAGCTTAGCCAGCGGGGGGGCCCCAGATACGCAGTATTTT. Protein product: CASSLASGGAPDTQYF.

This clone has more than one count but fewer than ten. This chain's CDR3 is CAISDRPPGQNYGYTF. The DNA for the CDR3 is TGTGCCATCAGTGACAGACCCCCGGGACAGAACTATGGCTACACCTTC. The rearrangement uses TRBV10-3 and TRBJ1-2; TRBD1 aligns across 7 bases. In germline, CDR1 is ENHRY, CDR2 SYGVKD. This CDR3 comprises 16 residues. Germline trimming cut 3 bases from V and 2 bases from J; bases unmatched to any gene: 9.

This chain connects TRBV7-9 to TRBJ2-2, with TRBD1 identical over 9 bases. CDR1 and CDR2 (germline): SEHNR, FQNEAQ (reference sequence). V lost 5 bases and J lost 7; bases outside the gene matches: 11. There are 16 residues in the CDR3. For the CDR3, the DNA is TGTGCCAGCAGCCCCCCCGGACAGGGGTTAGGCGGGGAGCTGTTTTTT. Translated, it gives CASSPPGQGLGGELFF.

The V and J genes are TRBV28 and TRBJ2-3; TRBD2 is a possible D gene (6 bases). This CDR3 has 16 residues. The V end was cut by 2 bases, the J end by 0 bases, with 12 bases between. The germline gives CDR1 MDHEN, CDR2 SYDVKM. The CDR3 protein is CASSLGAGISTDTQYF. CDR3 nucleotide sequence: TGTGCCAGCAGTTTAGGCGCGGGGATAAGCACAGATACGCAGTATTTT.

In DNA form, the CDR3 reads TGTGCCACCAGCGAAGGGGGACTAGCCGCGTACGAGCAGTACGTC. Translating it yields CATSEGGLAAYEQYV. The genes are TRBV15 and TRBJ2-7; 9 positions agree with TRBD2. The CDR3 contains 15 residues. Looked up from germline, CDR1 is LNHNV and CDR2 is YYDKDF (reference sequence). After removal of 5 bases from V and 4 bases from J, the junction contained 9 bases not matched to a gene.

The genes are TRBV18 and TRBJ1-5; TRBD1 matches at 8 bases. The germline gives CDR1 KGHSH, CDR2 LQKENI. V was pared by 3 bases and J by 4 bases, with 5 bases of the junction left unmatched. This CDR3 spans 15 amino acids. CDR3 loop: CASSPGQGANQPQHF. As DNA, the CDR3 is TGTGCCAGCTCACCGGGGCAGGGGGCAAATCAGCCCCAGCATTTT.

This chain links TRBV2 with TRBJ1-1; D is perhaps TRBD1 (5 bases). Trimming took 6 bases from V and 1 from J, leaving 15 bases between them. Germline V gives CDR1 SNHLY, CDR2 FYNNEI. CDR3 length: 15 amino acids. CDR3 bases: TGTGCCAGCAGCCCCAGGGTTTCTGGGAACACTGAAGCTTTCTTT. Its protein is CASSPRVSGNTEAFF.